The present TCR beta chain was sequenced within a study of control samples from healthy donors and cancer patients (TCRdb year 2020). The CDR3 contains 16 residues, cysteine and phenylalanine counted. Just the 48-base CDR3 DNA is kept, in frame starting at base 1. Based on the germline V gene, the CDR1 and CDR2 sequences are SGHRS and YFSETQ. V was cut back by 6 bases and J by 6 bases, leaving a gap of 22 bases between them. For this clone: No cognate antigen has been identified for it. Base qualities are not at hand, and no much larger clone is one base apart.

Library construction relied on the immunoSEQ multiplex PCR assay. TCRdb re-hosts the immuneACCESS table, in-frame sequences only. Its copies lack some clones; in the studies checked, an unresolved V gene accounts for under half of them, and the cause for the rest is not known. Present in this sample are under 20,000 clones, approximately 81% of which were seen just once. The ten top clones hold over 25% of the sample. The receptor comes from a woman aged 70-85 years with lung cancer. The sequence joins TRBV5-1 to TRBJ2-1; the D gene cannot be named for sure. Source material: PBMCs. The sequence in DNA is TGCGCCAGCACCTCCCGAAGCGCACCGGTGGGCAATGAGCAGTTCTTC. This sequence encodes CASTSRSAPVGNEQFF.